The 15 T cell receptor beta chains below were found in one sample sequenced in a study of OX40 agonist ivuxolimab in advanced cancers. Some clones are missing from TCRdb's copy, which holds only in-frame ones; the method was immunoSEQ multiplex PCR. The sample includes tens of thousands of clones, 80% to 85% of them seen just once. The sample in question was CD4+ or CD8+ T cells sorted from blood, obtained in a trial of the OX40 agonist ivuxolimab. Receptors were obtained from an adult with an advanced solid tumor such as melanoma, head and neck, liver or kidney cancer.

The chain carries TRBV6-5 and TRBJ2-3; D gene ambiguous. The germline V gene has CDR1 MNHEY and CDR2 SVGAGI. CDR3 length: 16 residues. V was clipped by 3 bases and J by 2 bases, with 15 bases between them. In DNA form, the CDR3 reads TGTGCCAGCAGTTATCATTTCCATCCTCCCACAGATACGCAGTATTTT. It is translated as CASSYHFHPPTDTQYF.

This clone was observed once. This chain joins TRBV23-1 and TRBJ1-4; 7 nucleotides agree with TRBD1. TRBV23-1 is an ORF, with its function uncertain. The V and J ends lost 2 bases and 4 bases, in that order; junction bases with no gene match: 4. The CDR3 contains 15 residues. The CDR3 sequence is CASSQGQDNNEKLFF. In DNA form, the CDR3 reads TGCGCCAGCAGTCAAGGACAGGACAATAATGAAAAACTGTTTTTT.

The gene calls are TRBV23-1 and TRBJ1-1; D possibly corresponds to TRBD1 (6 bases). TRBV23-1 is classed as an ORF, of uncertain function. This CDR3 is 15 amino acids long. V shed 8 bases and J shed 2 bases, with 18 bases lying between them. Here the CDR3 DNA reads TGCGCCAGCGGAACAGGGAGGGGGAAAAACACTGAAGCTTTCTTT. Translation: CASGTGRGKNTEAFF.

This rearrangement joins TRBV7-9 to TRBJ2-7; 8 bases are shared with TRBD2. Germline V lookup: CDR1 SEHNR, CDR2 FQNEAQ (reference sequence). V gave up 5 bases and J gave up 1 base; unmatched junction bases: 1. The CDR3 runs 13 residues. DNA of the CDR3: TGTGCCAGCAGCCGCGGGGGGTCCTACGAGCAGTACTTC. This encodes CASSRGGSYEQYF.

This clone occurred once. The V gene is TRBV5-1, the J gene TRBJ1-4; D ambiguous. The CDR3 extends over 12 amino acids. Looked up from germline, CDR1 is SGHRS and CDR2 is YFSETQ. The V end was cut by 1 base, the J end by 8 bases, with 6 bases between. CDR3 loop: CASSLTAEKLFF. CDR3 DNA: TGCGCCAGCAGCTTGACAGCCGAAAAACTGTTTTTT. Drawing the rest from reference TRBV5-1 and TRBJ1-4, the complete variable domain is KAGVTQTPRYLIKTRGQQVTLSCSPISGHRSVSWYQQTPGQGLQFLFEYFSETQRNKGNFPGRFSGRQFSNSRSEMNVSTLELGDSALYLCASSLTAEKLFFGSGTQLSVL.

V usage is TRBV9 and J usage is TRBJ2-3; 12 bases match TRBD2. V gave up 4 bases and J gave up 0 bases; unmatched junction bases: 9. Germline loops: CDR1 SGDLS, CDR2 YYNGEE. The CDR3 length is 18 residues. Written as DNA, the CDR3 is TGTGCCAGCAGCCCCTCTAGCGGGGGGGCCTATAGCACAGATACGCAGTATTTT. Encoded protein: CASSPSSGGAYSTDTQYF. Using reference TRBV9 and TRBJ2-3 for the parts outside the CDR3, the full variable domain is DSGVTQTPKHLITATGQRVTLRCSPRSGDLSVYWYQQSLDQGLQFLIQYYNGEERAKGNILERFSAQQFPDLHSELNLSSLELGDSALYFCASSPSSGGAYSTDTQYFGPGTRLTVL.

The chain recombines TRBV4-1 with TRBJ1-1; no firm D call. The CDR3 is 16 amino acids. V dropped 8 bases and J dropped 0 bases, with 19 bases sitting between them. Germline-derived CDR1 and CDR2 are MGHRA and YSYEKL. CDR3 in DNA: TGCGCCAGCGGGGTACCGCTCAAGAGTATGAACACTGAAGCTTTCTTT. Protein: CASGVPLKSMNTEAFF.

The chain couples TRBV19 to TRBJ2-2, with TRBD1 identical over 7 bases. Trimming removed 10 bases from V and 0 bases from J; junction bases left unmatched: 5. The germline gives CDR1 LNHDA, CDR2 SQIVND (reference sequence). CDR3 length: 14 residues. This chain's CDR3 is CATTTGANTGELFF. The DNA of the CDR3 is TGTGCCACCACTACAGGGGCGAACACCGGGGAGCTGTTTTTT.

V gene TRBV2 combines with J gene TRBJ2-5, with D perhaps matching TRBD1 (6 bases). The ends were cut back, 7 bases at V and 1 base at J, with 19 bases in the middle. In germline, CDR1 is SNHLY, CDR2 FYNNEI. The CDR3 covers 16 residues. The CDR3 loop reads CASILGWQGSQETQYF. In DNA, the CDR3 is TGTGCCAGCATCCTGGGCTGGCAGGGGTCCCAAGAGACCCAGTACTTC. The full variable domain, completed using reference TRBV2 and TRBJ2-5, is EPEVTQTPSHQVTQMGQEVILRCVPISNHLYFYWYRQILGQKVEFLVSFYNNEISEKSEIFDDQFSVERPDGSNFTLKIRSTKLEDSAMYFCASILGWQGSQETQYFGPGTRLLVL.

The CDR3 spells CASTTGVANTGELFF. The CDR3, as DNA: TGTGCCAGTACCACGGGGGTAGCGAACACCGGGGAGCTGTTTTTT. The rearrangement uses TRBV19 and TRBJ2-2, with D possibly being TRBD2 (6 bases). The CDR3 extends over 15 amino acids. Germline V gene lookup returns CDR1 LNHDA and CDR2 SQIVND (reference sequence). V lost 7 bases to trimming and J lost 0 bases, with 12 bases between them.

Turning to this clone: At one end the junction does not follow the germline gene, possibly because of a read error. V is TRBV7-9 and J is TRBJ1-2; D is possibly TRBD1 (6 bases). The CDR3 spans 18 residues. In germline, CDR1 is SEHNR, CDR2 FQNEAQ (reference sequence). CDR3 DNA: TGTGCCAGCAGCTTAGCCGCAAGACAGGAAGGGCCTAAATATGGCTACACCTTC. It translates to CASSLAARQEGPKYGYTF.

This clone was detected a few times. This chain connects TRBV23-1 to TRBJ1-6, with 10 nucleotides matching TRBD1. TRBV23-1 is an ORF for which the function is uncertain. The V and J ends lost 2 bases and 10 bases, in that order; junction bases with no gene match: 11. The CDR3 runs 17 residues. The chain's CDR3 is CASSQRERQGAFSPLHF. In DNA form, the CDR3 reads TGCGCCAGCAGTCAAAGGGAAAGACAGGGGGCTTTCTCACCCCTCCACTTT.

V usage is TRBV7-6 and J usage is TRBJ1-4; D unresolved. This CDR3 contains 14 residues. Germline CDR1 reads SGHVS; CDR2 reads FNYEAQ. Trimming took off 3 bases at V and 0 bases at J, with 5 bases between the two ends. CDR3 amino acids: CASSFGTTNEKLFF. The CDR3 coding sequence is TGTGCCAGCAGCTTTGGCACAACTAATGAAAAACTGTTTTTT.

V gene TRBV4-2 combines with J gene TRBJ1-4; the match to TRBD1 covers 7 bases. V lost 4 bases, J lost 3 bases, and 5 bases stayed unmatched. CDR3 length: 15 amino acids. Germline V gene lookup returns CDR1 LGHNA and CDR2 YNFKEQ. CDR3: CASSPWDSPNEKLFF. The DNA for the CDR3 is TGTGCCAGCAGCCCCTGGGACAGTCCTAATGAAAAACTGTTTTTT.

The V and J genes are TRBV6-6 and TRBJ1-2, with TRBD1 as a possible D gene (6 bases). In germline, CDR1 is MNHNY, CDR2 SVGAGI (reference sequence). V was clipped by 2 bases and J by 8 bases, with 12 bases between them. This CDR3 comprises 13 residues. CDR3 nucleotides: TGTGCCAGCAGTTACACCGGGGGCGGGGGCTACACCTTC. Encoded protein: CASSYTGGGGYTF.